Listed below are T cell receptor beta chains from one sample, sequenced in a study of cytomegalovirus exposure and HLA in healthy donors. The assay was immunoSEQ multiplex PCR, and TCRdb's table has in-frame clones only and misses some. The sample shows 150,000 to 250,000 clones, approximately 78% of them seen only once. Sequenced: PBMCs. These receptors were obtained from a woman aged 25 to 39 in good health and CMV-seronegative. The CDR3 runs from the conserved cysteine through the conserved F or W.

TRBJ2-3 | TRBV5-1 | CASHGRGISTDTQYF
TRBJ1-6 | TRBV28 | CASSGQLYNSPLHF
TRBJ2-3 | TRBV6-5 | CASSSPGKIDTQYF
TRBJ1-2 | TRBV6-5 | CASSYERKNYGYTF
TRBJ2-2 | TRBV6-1 | CASSARTGDTGELFF
TRBJ1-5 | TRBV5-4 | CASRDGNSNQPQHF
TRBJ2-1 | TRBV5-4 | CASSLPGQAYNEQFF
TRBJ2-7 | TRBV5-1 | CASSLERTGGEQYF
TRBJ2-2 | TRBV25-1 | CASRLAASNTGELFF
TRBJ2-1 | TRBV5-4 | CASSSTVVNEQFF
TRBJ2-2 | TRBV9 | CASSVAETGELFF
TRBJ2-1 | TRBV29-1 | CSVIRDSRQEQFF
TRBJ2-3 | TRBV7-9 | CASSSTTDTQYF
TRBJ2-5 | TRBV18 | CASSRQETQYF
TRBJ2-1 | TRBV29-1 | CSVDRTGNRAEQFF
TRBJ2-7 | TRBV4-1 | CASSQREGGGSSYEQYF
TRBJ1-1 | TRBV10-3 | CAISESAGEDTEAFF
TRBJ2-1 | TRBV5-4 | CASRLDSYNEQFF
TRBJ2-1 | TRBV5-1 | CASSLSNYLPGNEQFF
TRBJ1-2 | TRBV11-1 | CASSRDRVHGYTF
TRBJ2-7 | TRBV7-9 | CASSRTGTGGYEQYF
TRBJ2-2 | TRBV7-9 | CAIQPNTGELFF
TRBJ1-2 | TRBV29-1 | CSGIVLAGAGYGYTF
TRBJ1-4 | TRBV6-1 | CASSASTGGVRVKLFF
TRBJ2-7 | TRBV19 | CASNRDRGYEQYF
TRBJ1-1 | TRBV11-2 | CASSFPTGNTEAFF
TRBJ1-4 | TRBV6-5 | CASSYSRGAEKLFF
TRBJ1-1 | TRBV7-2 | CASSLGGTVKAFF
TRBJ2-1 | TRBV7-6 | CASSSDRGLYNEQFF
TRBJ1-2 | TRBV25-1 | CASSAPGNYGYTF
TRBJ1-2 | TRBV5-6 | CASGFPDGLYGYTF
TRBJ1-4 | TRBV5-1 | CASSLSGDRNEKLFF
TRBJ1-5 | TRBV19 | CASSVGQRSNQPQHF
TRBJ2-7 | TRBV10-2 | CASVRGGGNNEQYF
TRBJ2-7 | TRBV5-4 | CASSSLDRRYEQYF
TRBJ2-3 | TRBV11-3 | CASSLDPSGPDTQYF
TRBJ2-1 | TRBV28 | CASSFQGAYNEQFF
TRBJ2-7 | TRBV7-9 | CASSFRINSEQYF
TRBJ2-2 | TRBV9 | CASSVRSGPNTGELFF
TRBJ1-1 | TRBV5-1 | CASSLVINTEAFF
TRBJ1-2 | TRBV5-5 | CASSLDGGYTF
TRBJ2-7 | TRBV5-1 | CASSNRTGPGKQYF
TRBJ2-5 | TRBV19 | CASSEGRDGTQYF
TRBJ2-2 | TRBV5-1 | CASSLVRGTGELFF
TRBJ1-2 | TRBV7-2 | CASSSQGAVIQGYTF
TRBJ1-5 | TRBV11-2 | CASSQTGDGQPQHF
TRBJ2-7 | TRBV30 | CAWSGYSDEQYF
TRBJ2-3 | TRBV5-1 | CASSPGGTPTDTQYF
TRBJ2-1 | TRBV5-1 | CASSLGGRLNEQFF
TRBJ2-1 | TRBV2 | CASRDGGANYNEQFF